This TCR beta chain was sequenced for a study of shared clonotypes between healthy human individuals. Findings and limits, study-wide: Sharing across four donors was seen in 4.5% to 5.5% of naive CD4 clonotypes.

On this clone: The target antigen is unknown.

TCRdb's copy holds only in-frame clones and misses some; the assay was immunoSEQ multiplex PCR. This table has some 2,500,000 clones, under 95% appearing once. The CDR3 runs to 12 residues. Germline CDR1 is MDHEN and CDR2 is SYDVKM. The V and J ends lost 8 bases and 3 bases respectively, with 7 bases between them. The V and J genes are TRBV28 and TRBJ2-2; possible D gene TRBD2, 6 bases. The clonotype was recovered from a man aged 18 to 29 in good health. Some clones in this sample may be carry-over from other donors' samples. Sequenced material: naive CD4+ T cells from PBMCs. Subset described: CD45RA+ positively selected. The CDR3 DNA reads as TGTGCCAGCGGAGGGTACACCGGGGAGCTGTTTTTT. Its translation is CASGGYTGELFF.